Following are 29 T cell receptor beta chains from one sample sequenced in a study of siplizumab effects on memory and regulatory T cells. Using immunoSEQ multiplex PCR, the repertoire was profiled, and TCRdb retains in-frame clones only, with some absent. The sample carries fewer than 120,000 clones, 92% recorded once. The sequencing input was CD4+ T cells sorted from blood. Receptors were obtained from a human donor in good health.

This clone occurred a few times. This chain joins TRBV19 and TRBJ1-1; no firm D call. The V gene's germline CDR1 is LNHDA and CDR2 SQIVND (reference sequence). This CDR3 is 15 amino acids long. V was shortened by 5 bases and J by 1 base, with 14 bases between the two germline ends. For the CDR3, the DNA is TGTGCCAGTAGTGGGAACCTCGCAAAGAACACTGAAGCTTTCTTT. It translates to CASSGNLAKNTEAFF.

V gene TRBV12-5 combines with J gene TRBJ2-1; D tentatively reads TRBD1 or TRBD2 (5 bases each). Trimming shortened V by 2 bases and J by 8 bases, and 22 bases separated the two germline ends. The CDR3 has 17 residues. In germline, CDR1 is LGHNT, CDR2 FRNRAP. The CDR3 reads CASGLRPWDPRHHEQFF. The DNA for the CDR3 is TGTGCTAGTGGTTTGAGGCCGTGGGACCCCCGGCATCATGAGCAGTTCTTC.

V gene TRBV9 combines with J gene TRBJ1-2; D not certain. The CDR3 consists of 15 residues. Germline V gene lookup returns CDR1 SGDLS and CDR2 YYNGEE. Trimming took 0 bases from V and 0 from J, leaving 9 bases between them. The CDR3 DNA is TGTGCCAGCAGCGTAGACGTTGGCTCTAACTATGGCTACACCTTC. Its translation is CASSVDVGSNYGYTF.

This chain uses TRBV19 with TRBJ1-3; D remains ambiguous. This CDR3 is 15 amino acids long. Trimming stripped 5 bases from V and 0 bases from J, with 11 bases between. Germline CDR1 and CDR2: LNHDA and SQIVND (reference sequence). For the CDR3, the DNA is TGTGCCAGTAGTCCCCGACCGAGCTCTGGAAACACCATATATTTT. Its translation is CASSPRPSSGNTIYF.

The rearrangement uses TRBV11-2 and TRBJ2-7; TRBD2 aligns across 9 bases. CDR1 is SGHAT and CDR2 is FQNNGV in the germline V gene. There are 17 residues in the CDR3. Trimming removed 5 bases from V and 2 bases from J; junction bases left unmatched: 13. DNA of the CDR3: TGTGCCAGCAGCATCCCAAGGGGACTAGCCGAAACCTACGAGCAGTACTTC. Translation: CASSIPRGLAETYEQYF.

CDR3 sequence (DNA): TGTGCTAGTGTTGGGACTCGAAAGTGGGAGACCCAGTACTTC. Its translation is CASVGTRKWETQYF. The chain joins TRBV12-5 to TRBJ2-5, with TRBD2 as a possible D gene (6 bases). CDR3 length equals 14 residues. The germline V gene encodes CDR1 LGHNT and CDR2 FRNRAP. Trimming pared 7 bases from V and 5 bases from J, leaving 17 bases between.

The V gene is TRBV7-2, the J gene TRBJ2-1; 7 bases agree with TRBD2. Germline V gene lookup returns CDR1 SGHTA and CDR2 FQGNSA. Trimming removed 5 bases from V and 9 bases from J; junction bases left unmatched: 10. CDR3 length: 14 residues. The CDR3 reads CASSPRGGDSEQFF. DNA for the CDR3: TGTGCCAGCAGCCCCCGGGGAGGGGATAGTGAGCAGTTCTTC.

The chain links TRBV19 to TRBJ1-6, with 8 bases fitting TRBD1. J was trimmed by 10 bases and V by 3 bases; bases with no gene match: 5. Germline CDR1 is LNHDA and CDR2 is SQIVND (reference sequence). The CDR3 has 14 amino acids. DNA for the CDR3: TGTGCCAGTAGTATGTGGACAGGGAACTCACCCCTCCACTTT. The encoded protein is CASSMWTGNSPLHF.

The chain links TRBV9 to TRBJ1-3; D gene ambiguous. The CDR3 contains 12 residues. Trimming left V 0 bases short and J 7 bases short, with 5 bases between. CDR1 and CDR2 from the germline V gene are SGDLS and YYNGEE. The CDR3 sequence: CASSVEGNTIYF. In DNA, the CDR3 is TGTGCCAGCAGCGTAGAAGGGAACACCATATATTTT. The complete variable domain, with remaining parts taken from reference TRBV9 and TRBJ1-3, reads DSGVTQTPKHLITATGQRVTLRCSPRSGDLSVYWYQQSLDQGLQFLIQYYNGEERAKGNILERFSAQQFPDLHSELNLSSLELGDSALYFCASSVEGNTIYFGEGSWLTVV.

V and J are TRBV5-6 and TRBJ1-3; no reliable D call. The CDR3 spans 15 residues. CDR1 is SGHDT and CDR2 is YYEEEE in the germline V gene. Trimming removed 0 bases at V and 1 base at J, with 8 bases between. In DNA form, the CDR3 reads TGTGCCAGCAGCTTGGCACTCGGATCTGGAAACACCATATATTTT. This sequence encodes CASSLALGSGNTIYF.

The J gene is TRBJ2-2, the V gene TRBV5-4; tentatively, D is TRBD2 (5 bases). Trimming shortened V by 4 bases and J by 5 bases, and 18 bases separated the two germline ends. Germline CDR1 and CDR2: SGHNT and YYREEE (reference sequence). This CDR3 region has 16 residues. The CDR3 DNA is TGTGCCAGCAGCCGCGATGGATTAGCGATAACCGGGGAGCTGTTTTTT. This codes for CASSRDGLAITGELFF.

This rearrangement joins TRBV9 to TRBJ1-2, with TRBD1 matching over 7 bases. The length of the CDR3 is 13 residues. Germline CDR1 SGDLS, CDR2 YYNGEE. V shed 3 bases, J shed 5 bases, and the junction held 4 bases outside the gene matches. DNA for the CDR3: TGTGCCAGCAGCGCGAAGGGGGCGTATGGCTACACCTTC. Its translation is CASSAKGAYGYTF.

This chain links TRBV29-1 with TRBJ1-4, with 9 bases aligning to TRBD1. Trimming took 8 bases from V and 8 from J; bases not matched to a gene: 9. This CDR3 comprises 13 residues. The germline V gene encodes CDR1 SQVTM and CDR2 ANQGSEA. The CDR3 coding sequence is TGCAGCATGATACAGGGGGCCGGGGAAAAACTGTTTTTT. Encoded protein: CSMIQGAGEKLFF.

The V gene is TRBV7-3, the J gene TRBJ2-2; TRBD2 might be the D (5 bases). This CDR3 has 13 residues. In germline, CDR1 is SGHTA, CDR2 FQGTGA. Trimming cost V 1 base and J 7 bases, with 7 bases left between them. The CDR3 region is CASSLIRGGELFF. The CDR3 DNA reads TGTGCCAGCAGCTTAATCCGGGGCGGGGAGCTGTTTTTT.

The CDR3 protein is CASMRADRTDTQYF. CDR3 nucleotide sequence: TGTGCCAGCATGAGAGCGGATCGCACAGATACGCAGTATTTT. The V gene is TRBV6-6, the J gene TRBJ2-3; possible D gene TRBD2, 5 bases. The CDR3 has 14 amino acids. Germline lookup yields CDR1 MNHNY and CDR2 SVGAGI (reference sequence). Trimming shortened V by 7 bases and J by 1 base, and 12 bases separated the two germline ends.

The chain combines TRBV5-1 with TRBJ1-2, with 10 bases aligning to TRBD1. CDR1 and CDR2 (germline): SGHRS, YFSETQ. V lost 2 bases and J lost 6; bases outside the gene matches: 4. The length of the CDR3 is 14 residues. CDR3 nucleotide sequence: TGCGCCAGCAGCTTTTCGGGGACAGGGGATGGCTACACCTTC. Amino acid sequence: CASSFSGTGDGYTF.

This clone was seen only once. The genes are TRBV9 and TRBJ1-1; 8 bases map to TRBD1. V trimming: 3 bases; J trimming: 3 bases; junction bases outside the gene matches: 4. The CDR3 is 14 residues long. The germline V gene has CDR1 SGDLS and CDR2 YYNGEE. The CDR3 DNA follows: TGTGCCAGCAGCGCGACAGGGGCGGACACTGAAGCTTTCTTT. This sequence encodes CASSATGADTEAFF.

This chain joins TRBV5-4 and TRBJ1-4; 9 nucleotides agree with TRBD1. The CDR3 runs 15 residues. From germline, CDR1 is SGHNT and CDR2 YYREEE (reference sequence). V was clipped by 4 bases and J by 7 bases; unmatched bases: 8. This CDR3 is CASSLRDRAGEKLFF. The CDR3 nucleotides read TGTGCCAGCAGCCTCAGGGACAGGGCGGGTGAAAAACTGTTTTTT. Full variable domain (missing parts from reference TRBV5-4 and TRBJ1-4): ETGVTQSPTHLIKTRGQQVTLRCSSQSGHNTVSWYQQALGQGPQFIFQYYREEENGRGNFPPRFSGLQFPNYSSELNVNALELDDSALYLCASSLRDRAGEKLFFGSGTQLSVL.

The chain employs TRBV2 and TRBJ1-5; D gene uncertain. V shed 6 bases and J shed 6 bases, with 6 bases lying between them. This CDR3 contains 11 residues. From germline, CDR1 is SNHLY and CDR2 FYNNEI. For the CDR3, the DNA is TGTGCCAGCAGCGAGAGTCAGCCCCAGCATTTT. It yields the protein CASSESQPQHF. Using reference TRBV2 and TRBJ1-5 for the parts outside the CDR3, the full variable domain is EPEVTQTPSHQVTQMGQEVILRCVPISNHLYFYWYRQILGQKVEFLVSFYNNEISEKSEIFDDQFSVERPDGSNFTLKIRSTKLEDSAMYFCASSESQPQHFGDGTRLSIL.

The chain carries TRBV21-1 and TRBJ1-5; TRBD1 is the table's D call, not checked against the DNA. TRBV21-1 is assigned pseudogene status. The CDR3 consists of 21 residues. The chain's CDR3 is CASSKGIHLAGAKISNQPQHF. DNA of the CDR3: TGTGCCAGCAGCAAAGGTATCCATCTGGCAGGGGCTAAGATCAGCAATCAGCCCCAGCATTTT.

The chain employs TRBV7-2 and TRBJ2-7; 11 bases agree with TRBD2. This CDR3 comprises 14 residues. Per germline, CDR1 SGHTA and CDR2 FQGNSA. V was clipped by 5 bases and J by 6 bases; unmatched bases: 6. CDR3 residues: CASSLRLAGTEQYF. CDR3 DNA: TGTGCCAGCAGCCTCCGACTAGCGGGAACCGAGCAGTACTTC.

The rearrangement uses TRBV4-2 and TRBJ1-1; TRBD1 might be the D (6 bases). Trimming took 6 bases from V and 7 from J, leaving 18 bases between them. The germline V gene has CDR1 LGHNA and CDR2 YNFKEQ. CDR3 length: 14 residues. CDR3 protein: CASRRDTGWGEAFF. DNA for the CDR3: TGTGCCAGCAGAAGGGACACGGGTTGGGGTGAAGCTTTCTTT.

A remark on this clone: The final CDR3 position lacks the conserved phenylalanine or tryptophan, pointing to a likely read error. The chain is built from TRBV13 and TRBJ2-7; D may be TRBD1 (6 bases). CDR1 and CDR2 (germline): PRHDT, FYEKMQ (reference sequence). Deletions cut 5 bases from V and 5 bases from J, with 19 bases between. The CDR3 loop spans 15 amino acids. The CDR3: CASSPWVGAVDEQYL. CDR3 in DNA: TGTGCCAGCAGCCCTTGGGTGGGGGCCGTCGACGAGCAGTACCTC.

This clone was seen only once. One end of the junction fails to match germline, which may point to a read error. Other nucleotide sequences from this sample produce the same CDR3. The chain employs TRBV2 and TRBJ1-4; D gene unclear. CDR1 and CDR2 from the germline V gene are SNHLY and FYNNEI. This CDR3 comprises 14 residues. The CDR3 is CASQRGATNEKLFF. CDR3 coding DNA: TGTGCCAGCCAGCGGGGAGCAACCAATGAAAAACTGTTTTTT. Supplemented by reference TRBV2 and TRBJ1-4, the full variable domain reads EPEVTQTPSHQVTQMGQEVILRCVPISNHLYFYWYRQILGQKVEFLVSFYNNEISEKSEIFDDQFSVERPDGSNFTLKIRSTKLEDSAMYFCASQRGATNEKLFFGSGTQLSVL.

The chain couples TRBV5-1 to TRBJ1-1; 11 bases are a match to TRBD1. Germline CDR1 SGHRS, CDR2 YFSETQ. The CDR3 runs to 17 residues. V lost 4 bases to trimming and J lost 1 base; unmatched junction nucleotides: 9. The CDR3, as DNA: TGCGCCAGCAGCCCCCGGACAGGGGGCTTACAGAACACTGAAGCTTTCTTT. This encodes CASSPRTGGLQNTEAFF.

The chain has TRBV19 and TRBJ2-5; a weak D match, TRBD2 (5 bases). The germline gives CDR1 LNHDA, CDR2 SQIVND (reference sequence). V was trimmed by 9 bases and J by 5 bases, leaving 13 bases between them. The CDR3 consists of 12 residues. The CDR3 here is CASSLGSETQYF. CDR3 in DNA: TGTGCCAGCTCACTAGGGTCGGAGACCCAGTACTTC.

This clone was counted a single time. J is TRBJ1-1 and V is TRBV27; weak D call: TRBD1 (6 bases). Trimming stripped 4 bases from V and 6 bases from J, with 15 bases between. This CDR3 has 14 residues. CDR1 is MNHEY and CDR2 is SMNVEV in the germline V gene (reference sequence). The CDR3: CASSSLQGPPEAFF. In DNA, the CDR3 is TGTGCCAGCAGTTCACTACAGGGCCCGCCTGAAGCTTTCTTT.

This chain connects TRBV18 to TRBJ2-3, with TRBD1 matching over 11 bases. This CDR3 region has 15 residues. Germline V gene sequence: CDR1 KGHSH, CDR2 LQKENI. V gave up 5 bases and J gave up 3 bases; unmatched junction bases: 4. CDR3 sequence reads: CASSWDRGSTDTQYF. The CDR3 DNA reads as TGTGCCAGCTCATGGGACAGGGGGTCGACAGATACGCAGTATTTT.

CDR3: CASSLAQTQYF. CDR3 nucleotide sequence: TGTGCCAGCAGCTTAGCCCAGACCCAGTACTTC. This chain uses TRBV11-2 with TRBJ2-5, with D hard to call. Germline V gene data show CDR1 as SGHAT and CDR2 as FQNNGV. The CDR3 sequence is 11 residues long. Trimming removed 1 base at V and 6 bases at J, with 3 bases between.